One sample yielded the 21 T cell receptor beta chains listed below, sequenced in a study of STAT5B mutations in CD4+ large granular lymphocyte leukemia. Sequencing used immunoSEQ multiplex PCR; TCRdb keeps in-frame clones, though not all of them. The sample lists some 27,000 clones, roughly 75% occurring once. Sequenced sample: CD4+ T cells from blood buffy coats. The receptors originated from a human donor in good health.

The chain uses TRBV28 and TRBJ1-4, with D unclear. The V and J ends lost 3 bases and 8 bases respectively, with 4 bases between them. Germline lookup yields CDR1 MDHEN and CDR2 SYDVKM. The CDR3 is made up of 11 amino acids. This CDR3 reads CASSFREKLFF. CDR3 DNA: TGTGCCAGCAGTTTCCGCGAAAAACTGTTTTTT.

V gene TRBV7-9 combines with J gene TRBJ2-2; TRBD1 agrees at 7 bases. Germline V lookup: CDR1 SEHNR, CDR2 FQNEAQ (reference sequence). This CDR3 contains 16 residues. With V trimmed by 5 bases and J by 0 bases, 6 bases remained unmatched. Here the CDR3 reads CASSPLDRPNTGELFF. The CDR3, as DNA: TGTGCCAGCAGCCCGCTGGACAGGCCGAACACCGGGGAGCTGTTTTTT.

This clone turned up a few times. The chain couples TRBV7-2 to TRBJ2-3, with 10 bases that match TRBD1. From germline, CDR1 is SGHTA and CDR2 FQGNSA. The trim removed 4 bases at V and 5 bases at J, leaving 3 bases unmatched. The CDR3 covers 14 residues. In DNA, the CDR3 is TGTGCCAGCAGCTCCGGACAGGGGGTAGATACGCAGTATTTT. Protein product: CASSSGQGVDTQYF.

V usage is TRBV6-1 and J usage is TRBJ2-1, with TRBD2 identical over 11 bases. J was trimmed by 4 bases and V by 4 bases; bases with no gene match: 12. CDR3 length: 18 amino acids. The germline gives CDR1 MNHNS, CDR2 SASEGT. Here the CDR3 reads CASSVLAGATGGYNEQFF. The CDR3 DNA follows: TGTGCCAGCAGTGTACTAGCGGGAGCGACGGGAGGTTACAATGAGCAGTTCTTC.

The V and J genes are TRBV7-9 and TRBJ1-5; D call uncertain. The CDR3 totals 12 residues. Looked up from germline, CDR1 is SEHNR and CDR2 is FQNEAQ (reference sequence). Deletions cut 2 bases from V and 9 bases from J, with 8 bases between. CDR3 in amino acids: CASSLPGLPQHF. The DNA for the CDR3 is TGTGCCAGCAGCTTACCGGGGTTGCCCCAGCATTTT.

The CDR3 loop is CASSLVTGGQGDTQYF. In nucleotides, the CDR3 is TGTGCCAGCAGCTTAGTGACAGGGGGCCAGGGAGATACGCAGTATTTT. The rearrangement uses TRBV7-6 and TRBJ2-3; 10 bases align to TRBD1. Germline CDR1 is SGHVS and CDR2 is FNYEAQ. The CDR3 has 16 amino acids. The ends lost 1 base at V and 5 bases at J; junction bases unmatched: 6. The full variable domain, its missing parts supplied by reference TRBV7-6 and TRBJ2-3, is GAGVSQSPRYKVTKRGQDVALRCDPISGHVSLYWYRQALGQGPEFLTYFNYEAQQDKSGLPNDRFSAERPEGSISTLTIQRTEQRDSAMYRCASSLVTGGQGDTQYFGPGTRLTVL.

The V gene is TRBV7-8, the J gene TRBJ2-5, with 8 nucleotides matching TRBD1. CDR1 is SGHVS and CDR2 is FQNEAQ in the germline V gene. This CDR3 has 15 residues. V lost 5 bases to trimming and J lost 4 bases; unmatched junction nucleotides: 9. The CDR3 sequence: CASSVEAQGGETQYF. The CDR3 DNA sequence: TGTGCCAGCAGCGTAGAGGCACAGGGGGGAGAGACCCAGTACTTC.

V and J are TRBV19 and TRBJ1-5, with a tentative D call TRBD1 (5 bases). Germline V CDR1 and CDR2: LNHDA, SQIVND (reference sequence). V dropped 5 bases and J dropped 4 bases, with 12 bases sitting between them. The CDR3 covers 14 residues. The CDR3 spells CASSPQQGNQPQHF. In DNA, the CDR3 is TGTGCCAGTAGTCCTCAGCAGGGAAATCAGCCCCAGCATTTT. Combining the CDR3 with reference TRBV19 and TRBJ1-5 gives the whole variable domain DGGITQSPKYLFRKEGQNVTLSCEQNLNHDAMYWYRQDPGQGLRLIYYSQIVNDFQKGDIAEGYSVSREKKESFPLTVTSAQKNPTAFYLCASSPQQGNQPQHFGDGTRLSIL.

The chain is built from TRBV19 and TRBJ1-3, with D unresolved. V dropped 5 bases and J dropped 0 bases, with 14 bases sitting between them. Germline V gene lookup returns CDR1 LNHDA and CDR2 SQIVND (reference sequence). The CDR3 spans 16 residues. CDR3 loop: CASSHQRVPSGNTIYF. The CDR3 DNA sequence: TGTGCCAGTAGTCATCAGCGAGTCCCCTCTGGAAACACCATATATTTT.

The chain uses TRBV7-2 and TRBJ1-6; a possible D gene is TRBD1 (6 bases). The CDR3 runs to 15 residues. Germline V gene data show CDR1 as SGHTA and CDR2 as FQGNSA. Deletions cut 4 bases from V and 5 bases from J, with 12 bases between. The CDR3 coding sequence is TGTGCCAGCAGCTACCTTACAGGGAATAATTCACCCCTCCACTTT. Translation: CASSYLTGNNSPLHF. Variable domain in full (rest from reference TRBV7-2 and TRBJ1-6): GAGVSQSPSNKVTEKGKDVELRCDPISGHTALYWYRQSLGQGLEFLIYFQGNSAPDKSGLPSDRFSAERTGGSVSTLTIQRTQQEDSAVYLCASSYLTGNNSPLHFGNGTRLTVT.

A single count supports this clone. The chain recombines TRBV11-2 with TRBJ2-7, with D possibly TRBD2 on 5 matching bases. Trimming took 0 bases from V and 0 from J, leaving 9 bases between them. The V gene's germline CDR1 is SGHAT and CDR2 FQNNGV. CDR3 length equals 15 residues. The CDR3 DNA reads as TGTGCCAGCAGCTTAGATCGGACTGTCTCCTACGAGCAGTACTTC. This gives the protein CASSLDRTVSYEQYF.

A few counts support this clone. The J gene is TRBJ1-1, the V gene TRBV1. TRBV1 constitutes a pseudogene. CDR3 length: 16 amino acids. The CDR3 coding sequence is TGCACCAGCAGCCAAGACCCGGATCCGTTAGACACTGAAGCTTTCTTT. The encoded protein is CTSSQDPDPLDTEAFF.

The V and J genes are TRBV6-6 and TRBJ2-7; TRBD1 aligns across 9 bases. Germline CDR1 MNHNY, CDR2 SVGAGI (reference sequence). This CDR3 is built from 15 residues. The V gene end was trimmed by 6 bases and the J gene end by 4 bases; junction bases not matched to a gene: 10. In DNA form, the CDR3 reads TGTGCCAGCAGACCGCCGGGACAGGGTTGGTACGAGCAGTACTTC. Amino acids: CASRPPGQGWYEQYF.

The chain carries TRBV30 and TRBJ2-2, with D perhaps matching TRBD1 (5 bases). The germline CDR1 and CDR2 sequences are GTSNPN and SVGIG (reference sequence). The CDR3 spans 15 residues. V lost 1 base and J 6 bases, leaving 15 bases between the germline ends. The CDR3 DNA reads TGTGCCTGGAGTGCCGCCTCAGGGTTTGCCGGGGAGCTGTTTTTT. This gives the protein CAWSAASGFAGELFF.

The rearrangement uses TRBV7-2 and TRBJ1-5; D ambiguous. This CDR3 spans 15 amino acids. V shed 2 bases and J shed 2 bases, with 10 bases lying between them. Germline V gene sequence: CDR1 SGHTA, CDR2 FQGNSA. CDR3 in DNA: TGTGCCAGCAGCTTACAGCTGGTTGGCAATCAGCCCCAGCATTTT. Its protein is CASSLQLVGNQPQHF. Variable domain in full (rest from reference TRBV7-2 and TRBJ1-5): GAGVSQSPSNKVTEKGKDVELRCDPISGHTALYWYRQSLGQGLEFLIYFQGNSAPDKSGLPSDRFSAERTGGSVSTLTIQRTQQEDSAVYLCASSLQLVGNQPQHFGDGTRLSIL.

The J gene is TRBJ1-3, the V gene TRBV5-6; the D gene is possibly TRBD1 (5 bases). The CDR3 covers 12 residues. Germline lookup yields CDR1 SGHDT and CDR2 YYEEEE. Between the trimmed V and J ends, which lost 1 base and 7 bases, there was a span of 6 bases. CDR3 loop: CASSLQGNTIYF. The DNA for the CDR3 is TGTGCCAGCAGCTTGCAGGGTAACACCATATATTTT.

The chain employs TRBV30 and TRBJ2-7, with D perhaps assigned TRBD1 or TRBD2 (5 bases each). CDR3 length: 13 residues. Germline assignment: CDR1 GTSNPN and CDR2 SVGIG (reference sequence). V lost 1 base, J lost 3 bases, and 10 bases lay in between. Here the CDR3 DNA reads TGTGCCTGGAGTGGGGACGAGCGCTACGAGCAGTACTTC. Its protein is CAWSGDERYEQYF. Full variable domain (outside the CDR3, taken from reference TRBV30 and TRBJ2-7): SQTIHQWPATLVQPVGSPLSLECTVEGTSNPNLYWYRQAAGRGLQLLFYSVGIGQISSEVPQNLSASRPQDRQFILSSKKLLLSDSGFYLCAWSGDERYEQYFGPGTRLTVT.

The rearrangement joins TRBV28 to TRBJ2-7, with D tentatively TRBD1 (6 bases). The CDR3 is 16 residues long. Germline V gives CDR1 MDHEN, CDR2 SYDVKM. Trimming pared 5 bases from V and 0 bases from J, leaving 17 bases between. Here the CDR3 reads CASSPVRWDNSYEQYF. CDR3 nucleotides: TGTGCCAGCAGTCCCGTGAGGTGGGACAACTCCTACGAGCAGTACTTC.

In its sample, this clone was seen a few times. The chain carries TRBV13 and TRBJ1-6; D not resolved. V was trimmed by 5 bases and J by 4 bases, leaving 9 bases between them. Germline V gene lookup returns CDR1 PRHDT and CDR2 FYEKMQ (reference sequence). The CDR3 has 14 amino acids. CDR3: CASSPRTYNSPLHF. The CDR3 DNA is TGTGCCAGCAGCCCAAGGACTTATAATTCACCCCTCCACTTT. Using reference TRBV13 and TRBJ1-6 for the parts outside the CDR3, the full variable domain is AAGVIQSPRHLIKEKRETATLKCYPIPRHDTVYWYQQGPGQDPQFLISFYEKMQSDKGSIPDRFSAQQFSDYHSELNMSSLELGDSALYFCASSPRTYNSPLHFGNGTRLTVT.

V and J are TRBV11-2 and TRBJ2-5, with 7 bases fitting TRBD2. After removal of 5 bases from V and 5 bases from J, the junction contained 2 bases not matched to a gene. The CDR3 totals 12 residues. Germline assignment: CDR1 SGHAT and CDR2 FQNNGV. CDR3 bases: TGTGCCAGCAGCCTTAGCGGGGAGACCCAGTACTTC. Protein sequence: CASSLSGETQYF.

The chain is built from TRBV7-2 and TRBJ2-7; TRBD2 aligns across 8 bases. Looked up from germline, CDR1 is SGHTA and CDR2 is FQGNSA. The CDR3 has 15 amino acids. With 5 bases clipped from V and 6 bases from J, the junction kept 12 bases outside the gene matches. CDR3 DNA: TGTGCCAGCAGCACCTTTAGAGCGGGAGAGCGCGAGCAGTACTTC. Its protein is CASSTFRAGEREQYF. The full variable domain, rest sourced from reference TRBV7-2 and TRBJ2-7, is GAGVSQSPSNKVTEKGKDVELRCDPISGHTALYWYRQSLGQGLEFLIYFQGNSAPDKSGLPSDRFSAERTGGSVSTLTIQRTQQEDSAVYLCASSTFRAGEREQYFGPGTRLTVT.